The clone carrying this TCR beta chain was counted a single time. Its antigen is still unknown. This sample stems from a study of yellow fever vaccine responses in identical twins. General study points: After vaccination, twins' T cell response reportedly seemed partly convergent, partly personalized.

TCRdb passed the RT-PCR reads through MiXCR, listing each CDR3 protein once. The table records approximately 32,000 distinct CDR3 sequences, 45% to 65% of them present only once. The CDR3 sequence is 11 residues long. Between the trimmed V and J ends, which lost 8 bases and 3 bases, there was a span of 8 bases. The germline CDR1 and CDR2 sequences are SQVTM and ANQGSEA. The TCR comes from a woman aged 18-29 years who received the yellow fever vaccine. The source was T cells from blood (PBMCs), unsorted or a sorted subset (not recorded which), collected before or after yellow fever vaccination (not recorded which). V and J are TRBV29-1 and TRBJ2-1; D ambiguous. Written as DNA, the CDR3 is TGCAGCCTGCTCATCTACAATGAGCAGTTCTTC. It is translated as CSLLIYNEQFF.